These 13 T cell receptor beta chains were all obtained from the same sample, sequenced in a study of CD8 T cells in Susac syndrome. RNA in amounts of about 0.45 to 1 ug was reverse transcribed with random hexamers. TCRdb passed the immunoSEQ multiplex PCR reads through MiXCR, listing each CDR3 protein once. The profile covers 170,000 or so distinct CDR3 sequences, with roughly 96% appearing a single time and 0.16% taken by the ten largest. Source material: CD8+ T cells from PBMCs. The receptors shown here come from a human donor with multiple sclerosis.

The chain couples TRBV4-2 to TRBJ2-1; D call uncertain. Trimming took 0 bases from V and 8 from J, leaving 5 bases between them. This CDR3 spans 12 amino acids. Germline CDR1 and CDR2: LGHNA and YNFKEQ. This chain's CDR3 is CASSQDRDEQFF. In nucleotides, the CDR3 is TGTGCCAGCAGCCAAGATAGGGATGAGCAGTTCTTC.

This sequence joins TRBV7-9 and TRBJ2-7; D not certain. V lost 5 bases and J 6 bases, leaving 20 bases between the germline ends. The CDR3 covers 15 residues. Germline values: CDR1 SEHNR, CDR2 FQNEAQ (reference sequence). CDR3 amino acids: CASSPRGFEGREQYF. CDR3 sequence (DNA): TGTGCCAGCAGCCCCCGAGGATTCGAAGGGCGCGAGCAGTACTTC.

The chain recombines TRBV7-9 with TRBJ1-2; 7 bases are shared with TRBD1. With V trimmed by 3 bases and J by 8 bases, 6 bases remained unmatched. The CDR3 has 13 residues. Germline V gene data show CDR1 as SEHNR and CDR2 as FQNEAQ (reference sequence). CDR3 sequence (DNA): TGTGCCAGCAGCTTCTCGACAGGGTTCGGCTACACCTTC. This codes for CASSFSTGFGYTF.

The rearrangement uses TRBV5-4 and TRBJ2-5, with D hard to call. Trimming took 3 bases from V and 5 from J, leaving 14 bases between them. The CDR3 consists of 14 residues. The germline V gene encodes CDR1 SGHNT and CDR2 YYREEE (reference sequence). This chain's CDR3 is CASSWKDALETQYF. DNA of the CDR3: TGTGCCAGCAGCTGGAAGGACGCCTTGGAGACCCAGTACTTC.

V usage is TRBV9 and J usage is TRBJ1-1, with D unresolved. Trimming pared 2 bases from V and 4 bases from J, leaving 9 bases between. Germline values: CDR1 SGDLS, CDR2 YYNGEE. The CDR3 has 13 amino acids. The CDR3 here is CASSVTLRTEAFF. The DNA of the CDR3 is TGTGCCAGCAGCGTGACGTTGCGCACTGAAGCTTTCTTT. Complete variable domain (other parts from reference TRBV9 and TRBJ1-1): DSGVTQTPKHLITATGQRVTLRCSPRSGDLSVYWYQQSLDQGLQFLIQYYNGEERAKGNILERFSAQQFPDLHSELNLSSLELGDSALYFCASSVTLRTEAFFGQGTRLTVV.

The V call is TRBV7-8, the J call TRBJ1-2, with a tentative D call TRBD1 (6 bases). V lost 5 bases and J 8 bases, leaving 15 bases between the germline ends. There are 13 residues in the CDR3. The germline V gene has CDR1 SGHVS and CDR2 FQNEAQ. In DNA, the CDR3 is TGTGCCAGCAGCGAGGAGGACAGAACGGGCTACACCTTC. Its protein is CASSEEDRTGYTF.

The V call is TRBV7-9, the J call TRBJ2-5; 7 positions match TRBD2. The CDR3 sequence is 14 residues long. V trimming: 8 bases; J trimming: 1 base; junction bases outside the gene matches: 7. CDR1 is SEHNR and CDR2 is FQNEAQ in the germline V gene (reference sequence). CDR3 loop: CASFSGLPQETQYF. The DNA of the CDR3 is TGTGCCAGCTTTAGCGGGCTGCCCCAAGAGACCCAGTACTTC.

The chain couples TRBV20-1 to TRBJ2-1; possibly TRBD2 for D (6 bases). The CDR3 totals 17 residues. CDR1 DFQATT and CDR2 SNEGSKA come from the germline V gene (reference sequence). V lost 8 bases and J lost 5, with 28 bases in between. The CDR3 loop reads CSPQPQVVSSENNEQFF. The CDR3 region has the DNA TGCAGTCCCCAGCCCCAAGTGGTCTCTAGCGAAAACAATGAGCAGTTCTTC.

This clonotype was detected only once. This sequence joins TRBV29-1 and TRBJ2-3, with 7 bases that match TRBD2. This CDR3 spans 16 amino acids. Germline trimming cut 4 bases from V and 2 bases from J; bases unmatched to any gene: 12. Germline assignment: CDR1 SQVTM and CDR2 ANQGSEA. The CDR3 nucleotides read TGCAGCGTTGTAGGAGGGCTAGCGGCCGTCACAGATACGCAGTATTTT. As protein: CSVVGGLAAVTDTQYF.

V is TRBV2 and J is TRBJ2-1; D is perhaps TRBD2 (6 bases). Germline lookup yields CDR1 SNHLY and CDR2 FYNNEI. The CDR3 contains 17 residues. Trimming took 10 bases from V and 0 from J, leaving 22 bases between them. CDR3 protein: CATGAWRTGSSYNEQFF. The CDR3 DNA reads TGTGCCACTGGGGCTTGGCGGACCGGGAGCTCCTACAATGAGCAGTTCTTC.

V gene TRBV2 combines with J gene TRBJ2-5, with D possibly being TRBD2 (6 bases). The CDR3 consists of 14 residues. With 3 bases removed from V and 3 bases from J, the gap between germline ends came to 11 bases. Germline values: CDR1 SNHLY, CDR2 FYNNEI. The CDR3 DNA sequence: TGTGCCAGCAGTGACCCGGGAGCAGAAGAGACCCAGTACTTC. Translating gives CASSDPGAEETQYF.

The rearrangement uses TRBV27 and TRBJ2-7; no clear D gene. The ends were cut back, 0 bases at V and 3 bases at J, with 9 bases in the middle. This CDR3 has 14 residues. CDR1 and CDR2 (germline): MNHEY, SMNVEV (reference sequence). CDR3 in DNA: TGTGCCAGCAGTTTATCGGTGGCAGACTACGAGCAGTACTTC. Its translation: CASSLSVADYEQYF.

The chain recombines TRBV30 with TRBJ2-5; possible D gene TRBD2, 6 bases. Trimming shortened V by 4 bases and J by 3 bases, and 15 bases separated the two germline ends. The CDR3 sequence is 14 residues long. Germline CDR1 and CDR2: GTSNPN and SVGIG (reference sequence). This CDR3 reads CAWTRRRGKETQYF. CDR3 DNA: TGTGCCTGGACCCGTAGGCGGGGCAAAGAGACCCAGTACTTC.